A single sample is the source of the 8 T cell receptor beta chains below, sequenced in a study of a mutant IDH1 vaccine in newly diagnosed glioma. These receptors are not linked to any known antigen. Clones were sequenced by immunoSEQ multiplex PCR, and TCRdb holds only the in-frame ones, with some missing. Of more than 25,000 clones in the sample, 89% are singletons; the top ten hold around 20%. Time point meaning: week 5, during vaccination. What each vaccine dose contained was 300 ug of mutant IDH1 20-mer peptide, accompanied by topical imiquimod. The sequenced sample was PBMCs, obtained from a glioma patient whose treatment included an IDH1 peptide vaccine. These receptors all stem from a young man with glioma.

Relative to its sample, this clone is large. The chain is built from TRBV5-1 and TRBJ2-6; D is uncertain. The V gene lost 3 bases and the J gene lost 3 bases, with 4 bases spanning the gap. The length of the CDR3 is 13 residues. Germline lookup yields CDR1 SGHRS and CDR2 YFSETQ. The CDR3 reads CASSSLGANVLTF. CDR3 bases: TGCGCCAGCAGCTCCCTTGGGGCCAACGTCCTGACTTTC.

The chain employs TRBV28 and TRBJ1-6; D is unresolved. V lost 5 bases and J lost 0, with 14 bases in between. The CDR3 totals 17 residues. Germline CDR1 MDHEN, CDR2 SYDVKM. The CDR3 sequence is CASSLRLYSSYNSPLHF. CDR3 nucleotides: TGTGCCAGCAGTCTCCGACTTTACAGCTCCTATAATTCACCCCTCCACTTT.

J is TRBJ2-7 and V is TRBV2, with 9 bases aligning to TRBD2. Germline CDR1 is SNHLY and CDR2 is FYNNEI. V dropped 1 base and J dropped 0; count of bases not matched to a gene: 4. This CDR3 region has 16 residues. The CDR3 loop is CASSEVKREVSYEQYF. CDR3 DNA: TGTGCCAGCAGTGAAGTGAAGCGGGAGGTCTCCTACGAGCAGTACTTC.

This sequence joins TRBV6-4 and TRBJ1-2, with a weak D call TRBD1 (5 bases). The CDR3 is 13 residues long. The germline V and J ends were trimmed by 6 bases and 8 bases, with 16 bases remaining between them. The germline gives CDR1 MRHNA, CDR2 SNTAGT. The CDR3 protein is CASREEGSGGYTF. Written as DNA, the CDR3 is TGTGCCAGCAGGGAGGAAGGTTCAGGGGGCTACACCTTC.

The chain couples TRBV28 to TRBJ1-2; D unclear. Germline V gene lookup returns CDR1 MDHEN and CDR2 SYDVKM. Trimming stripped 6 bases from V and 4 bases from J, with 15 bases between. There are 14 residues in the CDR3. Here the CDR3 DNA reads TGTGCCAGCAGGCCCCGGGGAGGGTTCTATGGCTACACCTTC. Protein sequence: CASRPRGGFYGYTF.

The V and J genes are TRBV19 and TRBJ1-1; D not resolved. The V end was cut by 7 bases, the J end by 7 bases, with 25 bases between. Germline CDR1 LNHDA, CDR2 SQIVND (reference sequence). This CDR3 is built from 16 residues. CDR3 protein: CASTPRRRQTIREAFF. CDR3 bases: TGTGCCAGTACCCCCCGACGACGGCAGACCATTCGTGAAGCTTTCTTT.

The sample holds a few counts of this clone. V usage is TRBV28 and J usage is TRBJ1-5; maybe TRBD1 (5 bases). This CDR3 has 13 amino acids. Trimming took off 6 bases at V and 7 bases at J, with 13 bases between the two ends. In germline, CDR1 is MDHEN, CDR2 SYDVKM. CDR3 bases: TGTGCCAGCAGCCCAGAGGGACGGCAGCCCCAGCATTTT. Translated: CASSPEGRQPQHF.

The genes are TRBV20-1 and TRBJ1-2, with D uncertain. With 6 bases removed from V and 2 bases from J, the gap between germline ends came to 7 bases. The germline CDR1 and CDR2 sequences are DFQATT and SNEGSKA (reference sequence). The CDR3 loop spans 11 amino acids. CDR3 DNA: TGCAGTGCCTACAACAACTATGGCTACACCTTC. This encodes CSAYNNYGYTF.